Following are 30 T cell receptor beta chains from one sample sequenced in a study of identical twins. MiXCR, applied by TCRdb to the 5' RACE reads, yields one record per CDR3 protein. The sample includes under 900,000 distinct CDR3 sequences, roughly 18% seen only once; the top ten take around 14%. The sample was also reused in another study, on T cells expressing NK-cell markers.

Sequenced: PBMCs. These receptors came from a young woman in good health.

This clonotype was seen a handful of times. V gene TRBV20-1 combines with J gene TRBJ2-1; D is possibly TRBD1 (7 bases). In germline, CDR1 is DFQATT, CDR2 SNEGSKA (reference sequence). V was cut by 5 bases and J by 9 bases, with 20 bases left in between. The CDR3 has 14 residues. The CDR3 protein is CSAVDRVVRGEQFF. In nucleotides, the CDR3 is TGCAGTGCTGTCGACAGGGTAGTGCGGGGTGAGCAGTTCTTC.

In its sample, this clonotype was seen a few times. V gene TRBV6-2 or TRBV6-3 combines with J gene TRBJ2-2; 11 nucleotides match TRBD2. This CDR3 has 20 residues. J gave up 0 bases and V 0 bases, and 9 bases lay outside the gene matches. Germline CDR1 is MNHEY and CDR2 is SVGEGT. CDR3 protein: CASSYSRETSGAANTGELFF. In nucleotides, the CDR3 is TGTGCCAGCAGTTACTCGAGGGAGACTAGCGGGGCCGCGAACACCGGGGAGCTGTTTTTT.

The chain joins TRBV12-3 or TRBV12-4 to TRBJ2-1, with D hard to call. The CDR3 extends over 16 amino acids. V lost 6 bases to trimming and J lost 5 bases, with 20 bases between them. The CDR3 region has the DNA TGTGCCAGCAGCCTTAGCCCCCGACTCCGGGACAATGAGCAGTTCTTC. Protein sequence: CASSLSPRLRDNEQFF.

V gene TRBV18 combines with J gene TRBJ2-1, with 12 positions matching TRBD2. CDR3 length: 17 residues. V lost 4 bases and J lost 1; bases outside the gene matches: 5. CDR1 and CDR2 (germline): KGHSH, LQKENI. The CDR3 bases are TGTGCCAGCTCACAACGGACTAGCGGGAATTCCTACAATGAGCAGTTCTTC. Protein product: CASSQRTSGNSYNEQFF.

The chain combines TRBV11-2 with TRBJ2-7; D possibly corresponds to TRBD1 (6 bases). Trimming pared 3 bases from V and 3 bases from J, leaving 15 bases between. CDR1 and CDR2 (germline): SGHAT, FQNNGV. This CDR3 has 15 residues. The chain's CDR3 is CASSFTGTTDYEQYF. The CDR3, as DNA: TGTGCCAGCAGCTTTACCGGGACAACTGACTACGAGCAGTACTTC.

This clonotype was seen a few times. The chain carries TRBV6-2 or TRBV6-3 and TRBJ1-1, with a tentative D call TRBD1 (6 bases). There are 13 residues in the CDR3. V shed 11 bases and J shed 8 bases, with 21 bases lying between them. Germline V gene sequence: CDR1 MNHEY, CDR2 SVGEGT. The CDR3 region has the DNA TGTGCCGGATCACAGGGAACCTACTCCGAAGCTTTCTTT. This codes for CAGSQGTYSEAFF.

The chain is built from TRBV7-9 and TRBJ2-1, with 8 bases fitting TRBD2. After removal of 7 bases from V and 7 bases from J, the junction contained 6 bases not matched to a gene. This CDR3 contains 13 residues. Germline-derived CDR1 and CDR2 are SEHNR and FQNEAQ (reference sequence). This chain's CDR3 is CASISGIMNEQFF. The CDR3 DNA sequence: TGTGCCAGCATTAGCGGGATCATGAATGAGCAGTTCTTC. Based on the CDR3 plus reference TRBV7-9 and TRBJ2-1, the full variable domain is DTGVSQNPRHKITKRGQNVTFRCDPISEHNRLYWYRQTLGQGPEFLTYFQNEAQLEKSRLLSDRFSAERPKGSFSTLEIQRTEQGDSAMYLCASISGIMNEQFFGPGTRLTVL.

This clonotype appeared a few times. The CDR3 nucleotides are TGTGCCAGCAGCGTAGATACAGGCCAAGAGACCCAGTACTTC. Encoded protein: CASSVDTGQETQYF. The rearrangement links TRBV9 to TRBJ2-5; possibly TRBD1 for D (5 bases). CDR1 SGDLS and CDR2 YYNGEE come from the germline V gene. The CDR3 is made up of 14 amino acids. Trimming took off 0 bases at V and 1 base at J, with 7 bases between the two ends.

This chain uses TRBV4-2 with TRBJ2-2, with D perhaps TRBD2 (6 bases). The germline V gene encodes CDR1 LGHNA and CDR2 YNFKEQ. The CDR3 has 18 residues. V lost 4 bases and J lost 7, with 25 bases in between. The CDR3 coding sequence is TGTGCCAGCAGCCTCCGGTCCGTGACAGTCCTGGGAGGCGGGGAGCTGTTTTTT. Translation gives CASSLRSVTVLGGGELFF.

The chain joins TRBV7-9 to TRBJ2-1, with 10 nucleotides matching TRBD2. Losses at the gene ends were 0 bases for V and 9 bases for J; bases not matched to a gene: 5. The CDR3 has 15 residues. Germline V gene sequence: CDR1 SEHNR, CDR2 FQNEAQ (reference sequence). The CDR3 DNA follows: TGTGCCAGCAGCTTAGCGGCCAGCGGGAGGGGTGAGCAGTTCTTC. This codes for CASSLAASGRGEQFF.

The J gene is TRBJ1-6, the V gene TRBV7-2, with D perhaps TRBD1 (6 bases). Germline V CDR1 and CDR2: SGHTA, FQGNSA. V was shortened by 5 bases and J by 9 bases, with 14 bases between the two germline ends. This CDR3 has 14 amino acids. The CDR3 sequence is CASSQQGAGSPLHF. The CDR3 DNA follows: TGTGCCAGCAGCCAACAGGGAGCAGGTTCACCCCTCCACTTT.

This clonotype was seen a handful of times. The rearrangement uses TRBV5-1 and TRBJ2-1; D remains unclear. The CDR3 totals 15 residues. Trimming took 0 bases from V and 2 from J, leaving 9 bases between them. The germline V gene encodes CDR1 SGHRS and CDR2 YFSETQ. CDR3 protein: CASSLAVPTYNEQFF. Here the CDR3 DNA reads TGCGCCAGCAGCTTGGCCGTACCAACCTACAATGAGCAGTTCTTC.

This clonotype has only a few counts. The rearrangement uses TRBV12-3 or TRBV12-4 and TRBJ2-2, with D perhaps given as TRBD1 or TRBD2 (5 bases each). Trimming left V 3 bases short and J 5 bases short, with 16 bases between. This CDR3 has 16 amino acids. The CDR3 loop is CASSFGTVKDTGELFF. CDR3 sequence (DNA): TGTGCCAGCAGTTTTGGGACGGTCAAGGATACCGGGGAGCTGTTTTTT.

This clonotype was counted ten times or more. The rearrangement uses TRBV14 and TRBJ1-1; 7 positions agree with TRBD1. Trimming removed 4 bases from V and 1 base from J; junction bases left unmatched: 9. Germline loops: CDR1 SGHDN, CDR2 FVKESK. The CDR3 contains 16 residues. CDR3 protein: CASSRRDSYQNTEAFF. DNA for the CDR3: TGTGCCAGCAGCCGCCGGGACAGCTACCAGAACACTGAAGCTTTCTTT.

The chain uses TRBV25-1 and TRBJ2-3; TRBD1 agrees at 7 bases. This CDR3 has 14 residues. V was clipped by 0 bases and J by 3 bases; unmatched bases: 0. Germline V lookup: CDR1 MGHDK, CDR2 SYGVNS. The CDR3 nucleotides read TGTGCCAGCAGTGAATACAGGGGGACAGATACGCAGTATTTT. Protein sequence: CASSEYRGTDTQYF.

CDR3 residues: CASSLGTSGDEQYF. CDR3 DNA: TGCGCCAGCAGCTTGGGGACTAGCGGGGACGAGCAGTACTTC. The chain recombines TRBV5-1 with TRBJ2-7; 12 nucleotides align to TRBD2. Germline values: CDR1 SGHRS, CDR2 YFSETQ. CDR3 size: 14 residues. The trim removed 0 bases at V and 5 bases at J, leaving 0 bases unmatched.

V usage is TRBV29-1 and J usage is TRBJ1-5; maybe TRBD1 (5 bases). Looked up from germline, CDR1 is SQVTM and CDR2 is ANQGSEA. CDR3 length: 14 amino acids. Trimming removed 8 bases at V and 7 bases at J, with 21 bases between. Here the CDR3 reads CSTAGGDLDQPQHF. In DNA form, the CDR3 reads TGCAGCACTGCCGGGGGAGACCTAGACCAGCCCCAGCATTTT.

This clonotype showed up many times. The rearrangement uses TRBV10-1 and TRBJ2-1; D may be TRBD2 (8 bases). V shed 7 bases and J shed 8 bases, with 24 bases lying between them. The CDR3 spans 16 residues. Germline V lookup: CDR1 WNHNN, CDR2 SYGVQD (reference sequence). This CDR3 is CASNLGRGRHLDEQFF. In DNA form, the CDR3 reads TGCGCCAGCAACCTCGGGAGGGGGCGTCATTTGGATGAGCAGTTCTTC.

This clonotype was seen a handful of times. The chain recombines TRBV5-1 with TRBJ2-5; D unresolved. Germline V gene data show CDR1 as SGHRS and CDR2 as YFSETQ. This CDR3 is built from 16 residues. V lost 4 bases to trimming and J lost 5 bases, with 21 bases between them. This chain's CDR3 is CASSRGSSGHRETQYF. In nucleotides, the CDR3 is TGCGCCAGCAGCCGAGGATCGTCGGGCCATAGGGAGACCCAGTACTTC.

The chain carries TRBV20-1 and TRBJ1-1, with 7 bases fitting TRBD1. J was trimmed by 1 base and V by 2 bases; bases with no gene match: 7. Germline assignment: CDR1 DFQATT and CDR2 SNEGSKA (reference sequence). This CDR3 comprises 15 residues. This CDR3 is CSARTGTAGNTEAFF. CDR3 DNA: TGCAGTGCTAGAACAGGGACAGCGGGGAACACTGAAGCTTTCTTT.

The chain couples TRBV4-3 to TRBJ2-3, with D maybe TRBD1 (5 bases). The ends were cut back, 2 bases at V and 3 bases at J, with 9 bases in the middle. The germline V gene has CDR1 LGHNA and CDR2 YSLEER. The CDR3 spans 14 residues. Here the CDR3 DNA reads TGCGCCAGCAGCCAAAGGGGCAGTACAGATACGCAGTATTTT. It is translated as CASSQRGSTDTQYF.

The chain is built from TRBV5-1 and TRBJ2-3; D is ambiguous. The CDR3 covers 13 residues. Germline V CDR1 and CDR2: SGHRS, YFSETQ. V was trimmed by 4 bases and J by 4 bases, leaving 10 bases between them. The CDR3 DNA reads TGCGCCAGCAGCCTAGGGCCCTCAGATACGCAGTATTTT. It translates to CASSLGPSDTQYF.

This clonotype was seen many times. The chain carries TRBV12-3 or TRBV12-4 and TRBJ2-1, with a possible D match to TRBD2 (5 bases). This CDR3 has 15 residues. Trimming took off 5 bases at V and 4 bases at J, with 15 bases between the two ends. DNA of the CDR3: TGTGCCAGCAGTCTGAGAATAGCGTCATACAATGAGCAGTTCTTC. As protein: CASSLRIASYNEQFF.

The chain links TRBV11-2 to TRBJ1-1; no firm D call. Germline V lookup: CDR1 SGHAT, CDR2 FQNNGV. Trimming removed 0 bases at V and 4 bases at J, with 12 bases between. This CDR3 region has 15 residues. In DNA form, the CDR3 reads TGTGCCAGCAGCTTAGATGGGGTAGGAGGCACTGAAGCTTTCTTT. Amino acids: CASSLDGVGGTEAFF.

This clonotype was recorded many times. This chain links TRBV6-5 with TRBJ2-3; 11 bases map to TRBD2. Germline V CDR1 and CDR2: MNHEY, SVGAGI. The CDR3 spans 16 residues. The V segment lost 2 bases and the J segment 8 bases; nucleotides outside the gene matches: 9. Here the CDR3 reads CASSYAITSGSGTQYF. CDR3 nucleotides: TGTGCCAGCAGTTACGCGATCACTAGCGGGAGTGGTACGCAGTATTTT.

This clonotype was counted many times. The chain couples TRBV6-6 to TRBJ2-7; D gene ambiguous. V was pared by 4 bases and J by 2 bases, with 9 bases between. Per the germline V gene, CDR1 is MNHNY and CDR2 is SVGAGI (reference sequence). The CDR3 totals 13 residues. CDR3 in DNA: TGTGCCAGCAGTTTGACACGAACCTACGAGCAGTACTTC. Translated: CASSLTRTYEQYF.

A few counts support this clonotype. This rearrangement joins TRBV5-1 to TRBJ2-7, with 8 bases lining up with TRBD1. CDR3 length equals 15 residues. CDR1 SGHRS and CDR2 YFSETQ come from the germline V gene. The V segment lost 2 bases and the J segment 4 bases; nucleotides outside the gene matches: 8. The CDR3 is CASSLETGVGYEQYF. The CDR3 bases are TGCGCCAGCAGCTTAGAGACAGGGGTTGGATACGAGCAGTACTTC.

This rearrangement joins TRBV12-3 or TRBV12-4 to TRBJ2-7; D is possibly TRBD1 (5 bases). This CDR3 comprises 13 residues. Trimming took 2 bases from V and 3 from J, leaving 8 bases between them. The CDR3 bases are TGTGCCAGCAGTTTATTACAGGACTACGAGCAGTACTTC. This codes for CASSLLQDYEQYF.

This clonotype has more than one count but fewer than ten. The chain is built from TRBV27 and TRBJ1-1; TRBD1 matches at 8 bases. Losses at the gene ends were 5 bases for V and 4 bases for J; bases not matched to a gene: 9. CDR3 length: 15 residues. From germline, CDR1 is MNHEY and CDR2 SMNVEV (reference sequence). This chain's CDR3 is CASSPPWTGSTEAFF. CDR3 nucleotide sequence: TGTGCCAGCAGTCCACCGTGGACAGGGAGCACTGAAGCTTTCTTT.

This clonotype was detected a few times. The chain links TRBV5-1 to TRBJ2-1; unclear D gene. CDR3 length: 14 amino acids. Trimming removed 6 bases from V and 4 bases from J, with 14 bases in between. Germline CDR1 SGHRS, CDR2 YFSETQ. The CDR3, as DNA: TGCGCCAGCATGAAGGATTACGCATACAATGAGCAGTTCTTC. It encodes CASMKDYAYNEQFF.